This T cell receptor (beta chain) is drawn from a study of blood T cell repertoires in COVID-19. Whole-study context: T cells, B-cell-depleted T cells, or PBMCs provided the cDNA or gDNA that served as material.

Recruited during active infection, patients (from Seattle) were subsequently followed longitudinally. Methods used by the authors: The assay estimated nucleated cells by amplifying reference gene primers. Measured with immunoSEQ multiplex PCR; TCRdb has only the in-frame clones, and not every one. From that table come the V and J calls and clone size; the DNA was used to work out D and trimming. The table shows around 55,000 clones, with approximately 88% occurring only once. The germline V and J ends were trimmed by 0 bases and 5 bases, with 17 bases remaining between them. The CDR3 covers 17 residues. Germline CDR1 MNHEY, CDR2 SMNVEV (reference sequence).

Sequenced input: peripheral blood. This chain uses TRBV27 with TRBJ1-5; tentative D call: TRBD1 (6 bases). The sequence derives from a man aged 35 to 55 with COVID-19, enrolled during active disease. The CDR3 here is CASSLSGGPLGYQPQHF. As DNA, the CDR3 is TGTGCCAGCAGTTTATCCGGGGGGCCTCTGGGTTATCAGCCCCAGCATTTT.